The 12 T cell receptor beta chains in this list originate from one sample, sequenced in a study of tumor-infiltrating lymphocytes in localized non-small cell lung cancer. Profiled with immunoSEQ multiplex PCR; TCRdb holds only in-frame clones, not every one. Of about 12,000 clones listed, approximately 80% were seen once; the top ten hold around 12%. Sequenced input: lung tumor tissue. These receptors came from a human donor with non-small cell lung cancer.

The chain carries TRBV11-3 and TRBJ2-1; 8 bases match TRBD1. From germline, CDR1 is SGHNT and CDR2 YENEEA. This CDR3 is 16 amino acids long. The ends lost 0 bases at V and 8 bases at J; junction bases unmatched: 9. The CDR3 coding sequence is TGTGCCAGCAGCTTAGATTCGGGGACAGGTAGGGATGAGCAGTTCTTC. Translated: CASSLDSGTGRDEQFF.

In DNA, the CDR3 is TGTGCCAGTAGTATTCGGCAGAACACTGAAGCTTTCTTT. It translates to CASSIRQNTEAFF. The V and J genes are TRBV19 and TRBJ1-1; D not certain. Germline lookup yields CDR1 LNHDA and CDR2 SQIVND (reference sequence). This CDR3 is built from 13 residues. Between the trimmed V and J ends, which lost 3 bases and 1 base, there was a span of 6 bases.

This chain uses TRBV7-9 with TRBJ2-2; unclear D gene. CDR3 size: 14 residues. Trimming cost V 1 base and J 7 bases, with 10 bases left between them. Germline-derived CDR1 and CDR2 are SEHNR and FQNEAQ (reference sequence). The CDR3 DNA sequence: TGTGCCAGCAGCTTAGGCCCGTATTACGGGGAGCTGTTTTTT. Translation gives CASSLGPYYGELFF.

In nucleotides, the CDR3 is TGCGCCAGCAGCCTTTCGACTAGCGGGGGCCAAGGGGATACGCAGTATTTT. It yields the protein CASSLSTSGGQGDTQYF. The J gene is TRBJ2-3, the V gene TRBV5-1; 12 nucleotides agree with TRBD2. The CDR3 spans 17 residues. The germline gives CDR1 SGHRS, CDR2 YFSETQ. V shed 4 bases, J shed 6 bases, and the junction held 12 bases outside the gene matches.

The chain has TRBV4-2 and TRBJ1-4, with D perhaps matching TRBD1 (5 bases). V was trimmed by 4 bases and J by 8 bases, leaving 17 bases between them. Germline V gene sequence: CDR1 LGHNA, CDR2 YNFKEQ. There are 15 residues in the CDR3. The chain's CDR3 is CASSPQTGIGEKLFF. The CDR3, as DNA: TGTGCCAGCAGCCCACAAACAGGAATAGGGGAAAAACTGTTTTTT.

This clone showed up just a few times. V is TRBV7-2 and J is TRBJ2-3; D may match TRBD1 or TRBD2 (5 bases each). The CDR3 runs 14 residues. V gave up 1 base and J gave up 6 bases, with 11 bases separating them. Germline-derived CDR1 and CDR2 are SGHTA and FQGNSA. The CDR3 nucleotides read TGTGCCAGCAGCTTAGACGGGGCAGGGGATACGCAGTATTTT. It specifies CASSLDGAGDTQYF. The whole variable domain, filled in from reference TRBV7-2 and TRBJ2-3, reads GAGVSQSPSNKVTEKGKDVELRCDPISGHTALYWYRQSLGQGLEFLIYFQGNSAPDKSGLPSDRFSAERTGGSVSTLTIQRTQQEDSAVYLCASSLDGAGDTQYFGPGTRLTVL.

The J gene is TRBJ2-1, the V gene TRBV7-2; D ambiguous. This CDR3 has 14 residues. The V gene's germline CDR1 is SGHTA and CDR2 FQGNSA. Trimming cost V 2 bases and J 1 base, with 6 bases left between them. The CDR3 sequence: CASSLYGSYNEQFF. The CDR3 nucleotides are TGTGCCAGCAGCTTATACGGATCCTACAATGAGCAGTTCTTC.

The chain joins TRBV10-3 to TRBJ2-6, with a possible D match to TRBD1 (5 bases). Trimming removed 6 bases at V and 1 base at J, with 7 bases between. This CDR3 contains 14 residues. The germline V gene has CDR1 ENHRY and CDR2 SYGVKD. As DNA, the CDR3 is TGTGCCATCAGGCAGGGATCTGGGGCCAACGTCCTGACTTTC. Amino acid sequence: CAIRQGSGANVLTF.

The rearrangement links TRBV7-8 to TRBJ1-3; D remains unclear. The CDR3 totals 15 residues. Germline V gives CDR1 SGHVS, CDR2 FQNEAQ. Trimming removed 5 bases at V and 0 bases at J, with 11 bases between. The CDR3 DNA reads as TGTGCCAGCAGCCCAGAGAGGGTCTCTGGAAACACCATATATTTT. This gives the protein CASSPERVSGNTIYF.

The gene calls are TRBV15 and TRBJ2-7; 8 nucleotides match TRBD1. Trimming cost V 1 base and J 5 bases; bases outside gene matches: 7. The CDR3 has 15 residues. Germline V CDR1 and CDR2: LNHNV, YYDKDF (reference sequence). CDR3 loop: CATSRAGQGIDEQYF. DNA of the CDR3: TGTGCCACCAGCAGAGCTGGACAGGGTATCGACGAGCAGTACTTC.

The chain uses TRBV29-1 and TRBJ2-1, with 9 nucleotides matching TRBD1. Germline CDR1 reads SQVTM; CDR2 reads ANQGSEA. Trimming removed 5 bases from V and 10 bases from J; junction bases left unmatched: 12. CDR3 size: 14 residues. CDR3 nucleotide sequence: TGCAGCGTTCCCCGCGGGACAGGGAATCGAGAGCAGTTCTTC. Its translation: CSVPRGTGNREQFF.

This clone was observed a handful of times. The V call is TRBV6-6, the J call TRBJ1-5; D ambiguous. The V gene lost 6 bases and the J gene lost 1 base, with 7 bases spanning the gap. This CDR3 has 13 amino acids. Germline CDR1 and CDR2: MNHNY and SVGAGI (reference sequence). CDR3 in DNA: TGTGCCAGCAGACAGTTCAGCAATCAGCCCCAGCATTTT. Translating it yields CASRQFSNQPQHF.